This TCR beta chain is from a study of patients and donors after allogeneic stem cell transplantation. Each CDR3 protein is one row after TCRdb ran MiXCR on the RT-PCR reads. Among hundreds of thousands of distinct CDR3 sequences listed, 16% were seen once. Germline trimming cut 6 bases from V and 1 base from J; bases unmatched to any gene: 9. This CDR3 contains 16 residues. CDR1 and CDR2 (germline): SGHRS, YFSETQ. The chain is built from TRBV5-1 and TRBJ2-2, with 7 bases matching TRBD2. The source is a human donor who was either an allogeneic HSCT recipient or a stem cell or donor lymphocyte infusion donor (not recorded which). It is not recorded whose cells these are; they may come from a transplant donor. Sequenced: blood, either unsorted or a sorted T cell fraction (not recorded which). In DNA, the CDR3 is TGCGCCAGCACGACTCCTTGGGGGGGGAACACCGGGGAGCTGTTTTTT. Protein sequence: CASTTPWGGNTGELFF.